This TCR beta chain was identified during a study of naive and memory T cell subsets. Both TRBC1 and TRBC2 were covered by a beta constant-region primer of two equimolar oligonucleotides. A 12-nucleotide UMI and the SP2 primer were added to the cDNA 3' end by oligonucleotide ligation. TCRdb re-called the UMI-ligation and nested PCR reads through MiXCR, storing one row per CDR3 protein. The sample shows over 75,000 distinct CDR3 sequences, roughly 14% of them seen only once. This CDR3 region has 16 residues. CDR1 is SGHAT, CDR2 FQNNGV, per germline. J was trimmed by 4 bases and V by 4 bases; bases with no gene match: 12.

This TCR was sampled from a human donor in good health. V gene TRBV11-2 combines with J gene TRBJ1-1, with TRBD1 matching 7 bases. Sequencing was carried out using central memory CD4+ T cells from blood. CDR3 nucleotides: TGTGCCAGCAGCTCTCCGACAGGGAGGAGGGCCACTGAAGCTTTCTTT. Its translation: CASSSPTGRRATEAFF.